Following are 9 T cell receptor beta chains from one sample sequenced in a study of cytomegalovirus exposure and HLA in healthy donors. Amplification used 60 Vbeta primers and 13 Jbeta primers. Only in-frame clones appear in the TCRdb table, and some are missing; sequencing was by immunoSEQ multiplex PCR. The data contain under 250,000 clones, around 81% of them seen just once; the ten biggest clones take up 8%. The source material was PBMCs. The receptors originated from a woman aged 55-69 years in good health and CMV-seropositive.

V usage is TRBV7-6 and J usage is TRBJ2-7; a possible D gene is TRBD2 (6 bases). Trimming stripped 5 bases from V and 4 bases from J, with 15 bases between. The CDR3 is 14 amino acids. Germline CDR1 SGHVS, CDR2 FNYEAQ. The CDR3, as DNA: TGTGCCAGCAGCATACTCCTCGGGGGATACGAGCAGTACTTC. It yields the protein CASSILLGGYEQYF. Full variable domain (missing parts from reference TRBV7-6 and TRBJ2-7): GAGVSQSPRYKVTKRGQDVALRCDPISGHVSLYWYRQALGQGPEFLTYFNYEAQQDKSGLPNDRFSAERPEGSISTLTIQRTEQRDSAMYRCASSILLGGYEQYFGPGTRLTVT.

The genes are TRBV5-8 and TRBJ2-7, with 8 bases that match TRBD1. Trimming removed 2 bases from V and 5 bases from J; junction bases left unmatched: 9. In germline, CDR1 is SGHTS, CDR2 YDEGEE. The CDR3 totals 15 residues. CDR3 sequence: CASSFTGQGSNEQYF. CDR3 nucleotide sequence: TGTGCCAGCAGCTTTACTGGACAGGGTAGTAACGAGCAGTACTTC.

The chain combines TRBV5-1 with TRBJ2-7; D is possibly TRBD1 (6 bases). The V gene's germline CDR1 is SGHRS and CDR2 YFSETQ. V was trimmed by 4 bases and J by 9 bases, leaving 14 bases between them. The CDR3 extends over 12 amino acids. CDR3 amino acids: CASSDPDRAQYF. The CDR3 DNA reads TGCGCCAGCAGCGATCCGGACAGAGCGCAGTACTTC.

This chain joins TRBV6-5 and TRBJ2-2; D perhaps matches TRBD1 (5 bases). The CDR3 has 14 residues. Germline loops: CDR1 MNHEY, CDR2 SVGAGI. Trimming shortened V by 3 bases and J by 4 bases, and 9 bases separated the two germline ends. CDR3 in amino acids: CASSYLDSTGELFF. The CDR3 nucleotides are TGTGCCAGCAGTTATTTAGACAGCACCGGGGAGCTGTTTTTT.

The rearrangement uses TRBV6-1 and TRBJ2-7; 11 bases map to TRBD1. Germline CDR1 MNHNS, CDR2 SASEGT. Trimming cost V 10 bases and J 12 bases; bases outside gene matches: 8. The CDR3 loop spans 11 amino acids. DNA for the CDR3: TGTGCCACCCCGGGACAGGGGGGCTCGTACTTC. Protein product: CATPGQGGSYF.

This clone was detected only once. The chain joins TRBV5-4 to TRBJ1-2, with TRBD1 matching over 7 bases. Per germline, CDR1 SGHNT and CDR2 YYREEE (reference sequence). The ends lost 10 bases at V and 4 bases at J; junction bases unmatched: 13. The CDR3 contains 14 residues. For the CDR3, the DNA is TGTGCCTCCCATCAGACAGGGTTGGGCTATGGCTACACCTTC. It encodes CASHQTGLGYGYTF.

The genes are TRBV9 and TRBJ1-2; 9 bases map to TRBD1. V trimming: 1 base; J trimming: 3 bases; junction bases outside the gene matches: 10. The CDR3 has 17 residues. Germline CDR1 and CDR2: SGDLS and YYNGEE. CDR3 region: CASSVSPDRGEYYGYTF. For the CDR3, the DNA is TGTGCCAGCAGCGTATCACCGGACAGGGGAGAATACTATGGCTACACCTTC.

The chain joins TRBV19 to TRBJ2-1; the match to TRBD2 covers 15 bases. In germline, CDR1 is LNHDA, CDR2 SQIVND (reference sequence). With 7 bases clipped from V and 1 base from J, the junction kept 5 bases outside the gene matches. This CDR3 is built from 17 residues. The CDR3 spells CASNKGLAGGSYNEQFF. The CDR3 DNA follows: TGTGCCAGTAATAAGGGACTAGCGGGAGGTTCCTACAATGAGCAGTTCTTC.

The V and J genes are TRBV5-1 and TRBJ2-3; TRBD1 might be the D (5 bases). The CDR3 spans 14 residues. Per the germline V gene, CDR1 is SGHRS and CDR2 is YFSETQ. Trimming left V 0 bases short and J 5 bases short, with 10 bases between. The CDR3 DNA reads TGCGCCAGCAGCTTGGGACAGTATGAAGATACGCAGTATTTT. Translated, it gives CASSLGQYEDTQYF.